In its sample, the clone carrying this TCR beta chain was seen a few times. The germline CDR1 and CDR2 sequences are MGHRA and YSYEKL. The CDR3 runs 15 residues. Trimming cost V 4 bases and J 6 bases, with 18 bases left between them. The entry originates in a study of T cell responses to AZD1222 COVID-19 vaccine. Method: immunoSEQ multiplex PCR; TCRdb's copy keeps in-frame clones and lacks some. Here the sample spans roughly 200,000 clones, about 92% being singletons. V is TRBV4-1 and J is TRBJ1-1, with unresolved D. The source of this sequence is an adult in good health. The sequenced sample was peripheral blood, obtained on day 0 of MenACWY control vaccination. The CDR3 bases are TGCGCCAGCAGCCTCCGGACTCAAAATGGGGCTGAAGCTTTCTTT. It specifies CASSLRTQNGAEAFF.